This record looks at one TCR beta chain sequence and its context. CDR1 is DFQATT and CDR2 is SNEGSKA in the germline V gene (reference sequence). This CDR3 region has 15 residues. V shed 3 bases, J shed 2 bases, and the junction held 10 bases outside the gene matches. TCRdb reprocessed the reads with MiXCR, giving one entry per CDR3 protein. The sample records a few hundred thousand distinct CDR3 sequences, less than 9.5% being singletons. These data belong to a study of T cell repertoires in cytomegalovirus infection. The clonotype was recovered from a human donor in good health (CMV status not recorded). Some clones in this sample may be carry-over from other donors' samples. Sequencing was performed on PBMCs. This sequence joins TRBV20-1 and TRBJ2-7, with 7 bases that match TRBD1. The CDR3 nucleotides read TGCAGTGCTAGGGCTCTTGACAGGGAGACCTACGAGCAGTACTTC. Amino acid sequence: CSARALDRETYEQYF.